This TCR beta chain comes out of a study of blood T cells in healthy people across ages. As concerns this clonotype: As yet, its antigen is unknown.

With 7 bases removed from V and 1 base from J, the gap between germline ends came to 7 bases. The CDR3 has 13 residues. The germline CDR1 and CDR2 sequences are KGHDR and SFDVKD. With a J-beta primer mix and a sample-barcoded 5' primer, a second PCR ran about 7 to 12 cycles. Researchers report that each sample yielded at least 3 million CDR3-containing paired-end reads. TCRdb processed the 5' RACE reads anew with MiXCR; each CDR3 protein has one entry. Of some 1.5 million distinct CDR3 sequences in the sample, roughly 27% are singletons; the top ten hold about 7.7%. Study findings and constraints: Since the PBMCs were unsorted, naive and antigen-experienced cells could not be conclusively compared. Long-lived and aged donors differed, with more naive CD4+ cells and higher diversity in the long-lived. The recorded TCR beta diversity per million T cells decreased in a roughly linear manner with age.

This chain uses TRBV24-1 with TRBJ2-1; D is uncertain. The material sequenced was blood. This clonotype was obtained from a woman in her twenties or thirties in good health. CDR3 DNA: TGTGCCACCAGGTCCAATTCCTACAATGAGCAGTTCTTC. Its translation is CATRSNSYNEQFF.